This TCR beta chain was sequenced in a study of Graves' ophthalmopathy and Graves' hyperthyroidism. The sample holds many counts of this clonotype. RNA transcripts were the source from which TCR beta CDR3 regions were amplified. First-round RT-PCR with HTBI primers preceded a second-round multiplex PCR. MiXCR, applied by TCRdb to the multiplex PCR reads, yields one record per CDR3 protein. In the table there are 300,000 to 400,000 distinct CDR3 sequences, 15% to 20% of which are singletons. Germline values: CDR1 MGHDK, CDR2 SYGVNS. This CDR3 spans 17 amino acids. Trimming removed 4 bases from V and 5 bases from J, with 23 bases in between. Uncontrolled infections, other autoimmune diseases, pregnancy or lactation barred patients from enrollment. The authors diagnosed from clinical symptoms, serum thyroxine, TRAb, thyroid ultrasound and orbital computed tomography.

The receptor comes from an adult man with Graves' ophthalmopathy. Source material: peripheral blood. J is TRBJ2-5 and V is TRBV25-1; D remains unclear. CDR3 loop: CASSGLSVNEGWETQYF. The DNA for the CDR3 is TGTGCCAGCAGTGGGTTATCGGTAAACGAAGGATGGGAGACCCAGTACTTC.